This is a list of T cell receptor beta chains from one sample in a study of blood T cell repertoires in COVID-19. Generated by immunoSEQ multiplex PCR, the TCRdb table keeps only in-frame clones and is missing some. The sample lists 90,000 to 150,000 clones; around nine tenths were seen once. The sample taken for sequencing was peripheral blood. These receptors were taken from a woman between 50 and 59 years old with acute or convalescent COVID-19. Each CDR3 is given with its conserved first and last residue. A D gene is named only where the DNA matches it firmly. The size entry is marked missing in some rows and otherwise reads once, few, many or a size class.

j_call	clone_size	d_call	v_call	cdr3_nt	cdr3_aa
TRBJ1-1	NA	TRBD1	TRBV7-2	TGTGCCAGCAGCTCGCCGGGAATGGGACAGCGTTACACTGAAGCTTTCTTT	CASSSPGMGQRYTEAFF
TRBJ2-4	NA	TRBD1	TRBV6-5	TGTGCCAGCAGAGGAACAGGGGTAAACATTCAGTACTTC	CASRGTGVNIQYF
TRBJ1-3	NA	NA	TRBV9	TGTGCCAGCAGCGCCTCGGACAGCCGCTCTGGAAACACCATATATTTT	CASSASDSRSGNTIYF
TRBJ2-2	NA	TRBD1	TRBV19	TGTGCCAGTAGTATTGGGACAGGGGGGTCCGGGGAGCTGTTTTTT	CASSIGTGGSGELFF
TRBJ1-2	NA	NA	TRBV10-3	TGTGCCGCACAGGGTAACTATGGCTACACCTTC	CAAQGNYGYTF
TRBJ1-5	NA	NA	TRBV6-5	TGTGCCAGCAGTTACTCGACAGACCATCAGCCCCAGCATTTT	CASSYSTDHQPQHF
TRBJ1-1	NA	NA	TRBV5-5	TGTGCCAGCAGCCCCTTTTGGCCGAACACTGAAGCTTTCTTT	CASSPFWPNTEAFF
TRBJ1-2	few	NA	TRBV6-2/TRBV6-3	TGTGCCAGCAGCCGCCTAACAGAGCAAACTTATGGCTACACCTTC	CASSRLTEQTYGYTF
TRBJ1-1	NA	TRBD1	TRBV7-3	TGTGCCAGCAGCCCGGGACAGGGAGGTACTGAAGCTTTCTTT	CASSPGQGGTEAFF
TRBJ2-3	NA	NA	TRBV30	TGTGCCTGGCGTAACAGAGATACGCAGTATTTT	CAWRNRDTQYF
TRBJ1-4	NA	NA	TRBV12-5	TGTGCTAGTGGTGGAGGGGAATCAGGGACTAATGAAAAACTGTTTTTT	CASGGGESGTNEKLFF
TRBJ1-1	NA	NA	TRBV7-9	TGTGCCAGCAGCTTAGGTACTGGGTACGTTTTGGGGAGCACTGAAGCTTTCTTT	CASSLGTGYVLGSTEAFF
TRBJ1-2	NA	NA	TRBV19	TGTGCCAGTAGCCGCGAACTTCGCTATGGCTACACCTTC	CASSRELRYGYTF
TRBJ1-3	NA	TRBD1	TRBV19	TGTGCCAGTAGTACGGGACAGGGAAACACCATATATTTT	CASSTGQGNTIYF
TRBJ2-1	few	TRBD1	TRBV4-1	TGCGCCAGCAGCCGATCCGGGACAGGGGGCACAAATGAGCAGTTCTTC	CASSRSGTGGTNEQFF
TRBJ2-1	NA	TRBD2	TRBV6-2/TRBV6-3	TGTGCCAGCAGTTACGACGGCGGGGGCTACAATGAGCAGTTCTTC	CASSYDGGGYNEQFF
TRBJ1-2	NA	NA	TRBV11-3	TGTGCCAGCAGCTTAGATCAGGGAGGAACTGGCTACACCTTC	CASSLDQGGTGYTF
TRBJ1-2	NA	NA	TRBV18	TGTGCCAGCTCACCATCCGGGTCCCGGGATGGCTACACCTTC	CASSPSGSRDGYTF
TRBJ2-3	NA	TRBD2	TRBV30	TGTGCCTGGAGACGGCTAGCGGGGGGGCGGCTAGTAGATACGCAGTATTTT	CAWRRLAGGRLVDTQYF
TRBJ2-1	NA	NA	TRBV6-2/TRBV6-3	TGTGCCAGCAGCCCGCGGAGGGGGCCCTACAATGAGCAGTTCTTC	CASSPRRGPYNEQFF
TRBJ1-6	few	TRBD1	TRBV27	TGTGCCAGCAGGCGGGACAGGGGGAATTCACCCCTCCACTTT	CASRRDRGNSPLHF
TRBJ1-2	NA	NA	TRBV6-1	TGTGCCAGCAGTGAAGCGGGGCCTGGGCCCTATGGCTACACCTTC	CASSEAGPGPYGYTF
TRBJ1-5	NA	NA	TRBV7-2	TGTGCCAGCAGCTTAGGAAGCGGGGAAAATCAGCCCCAGCATTTT	CASSLGSGENQPQHF
TRBJ1-1	NA	TRBD1	TRBV24-1	TGTGCCACCAGAGCAGGGGGCGAGGCTGAAGCTTTCTTT	CATRAGGEAEAFF
TRBJ1-5	NA	NA	TRBV6-2/TRBV6-3	TGTGCCAGCAGTTCTATAACTGGCAATCAGCCCCAGCATTTT	CASSSITGNQPQHF
TRBJ2-3	NA	NA	TRBV10-3	TGTGCCATCACCCAAGCCTTCACAGATACGCAGTATTTT	CAITQAFTDTQYF
TRBJ1-4	NA	TRBD1	TRBV18	TGTGCCAGCTCGCAGGGGGGTGAAAAACTGTTTTTT	CASSQGGEKLFF
TRBJ1-5	NA	TRBD1	TRBV5-1	TGCGCCAGCAGCCGGGGACAGGGCGGTCAGCCCCAGCATTTT	CASSRGQGGQPQHF
TRBJ1-1	NA	NA	TRBV30	TGTGCCTGGAAGAGGGAGGACACTGAAGCTTTCTTT	CAWKREDTEAFF
TRBJ1-2	NA	NA	TRBV10-3	TGTGCCATCAACACAGGGTCAGGCTACACCTTC	CAINTGSGYTF
TRBJ1-1	NA	NA	TRBV29-1	TGCAGCGTTGAACGTAACTCACTGAACACTGAAGCTTTCTTT	CSVERNSLNTEAFF
TRBJ2-1	NA	NA	TRBV7-2	TGTGCCAGCAGCTTAGGAGCTACCAATGAGCAGTTCTTC	CASSLGATNEQFF
TRBJ1-2	few	NA	TRBV27	TGTGCCAGCAGAGAGACTTTCAGGGATGGCTACACCTTC	CASRETFRDGYTF
TRBJ1-3	NA	NA	TRBV30	TGTGCCTGGAGTGGAGATACTGGAAACACCATATATTTT	CAWSGDTGNTIYF
TRBJ2-1	NA	TRBD2	TRBV10-1	TGCGCCAGCAGTGCGAGCGGGGTGGGTGAGCAGTTCTTC	CASSASGVGEQFF
TRBJ1-1	NA	NA	TRBV13	TGTGCCAGCGGGGTGGACAGTAAGAGTACTGAAGCTTTCTTT	CASGVDSKSTEAFF
TRBJ1-1	NA	NA	TRBV18	TGTGCCAGCTCACCCAACAGGAACACTGAAGCTTTCTTT	CASSPNRNTEAFF
TRBJ1-3	NA	NA	TRBV6-5	TGTGCCAGCGGGAACAGGGGAAACACCATATATTTT	CASGNRGNTIYF
TRBJ2-1	NA	NA	TRBV24-1	TGTGCCACCAGTGACGCCCCGGGCGGGCGGGAGCAGTTCTTC	CATSDAPGGREQFF
TRBJ2-1	once	TRBD2	TRBV11-2	TGTGCCAGCAGCTTAGTAGTAGCGGGGGGCTCCTACAATGAGCAGTTCTTC	CASSLVVAGGSYNEQFF
TRBJ2-5	NA	NA	TRBV30	TGTGCCTGGAGTCCCCTGCGGGGCCAAGAGACCCAGTACTTC	CAWSPLRGQETQYF
TRBJ1-4	NA	NA	TRBV3-1/TRBV3-2	TGTGCCAGCAGCCAATGGGGCCAAACTAATGAAAAACTGTTTTTT	CASSQWGQTNEKLFF
TRBJ2-3	NA	TRBD2	TRBV2	TGTGCCAGCAGTGAGTATCCAGCGGGAAGAGATACGCAGTATTTT	CASSEYPAGRDTQYF
TRBJ2-1	NA	TRBD1	TRBV5-6	TGTGCCAGCAGCTTGTCCGACAGGGTAAATGAGCAGTTCTTC	CASSLSDRVNEQFF
TRBJ2-5	once	NA	TRBV7-2	TGTGCCAGCAGCTTCGGGGTTGAGACCCAGTACTTC	CASSFGVETQYF
TRBJ2-5	NA	TRBD1	TRBV5-5	TGTGCCAGCAGCGTGCAATCCGGGACAGGGCCGACCCTTGACTTC	CASSVQSGTGPTLDF
TRBJ2-7	NA	NA	TRBV11-2	TGTGCCAGCAACAGGGTTGCCTACGAGCAGTACTTC	CASNRVAYEQYF
TRBJ2-7	NA	NA	TRBV11-3	TGTGCCAGCAGCTTAGATCGGGGTACCCACGAGCAGTACTTC	CASSLDRGTHEQYF
TRBJ1-2	NA	NA	TRBV24-1	TGTGCCACCAGTGCCCCGGGGGACTATGGCTACACCTTC	CATSAPGDYGYTF
TRBJ2-7	NA	NA	TRBV9	TGTGCCAGCAGCCCAGGGGGGTACGAGCAGTACTTC	CASSPGGYEQYF
TRBJ2-7	NA	TRBD1	TRBV15	TGTGCCACCAGCTCCGCGAGCCGACAGGGATACAGCGAGCAGTACTTC	CATSSASRQGYSEQYF
TRBJ2-5	NA	TRBD2	TRBV7-2	TGTGCCAGCAGCTTAGGCAATAGCGGGGGGACCCAGTACTTC	CASSLGNSGGTQYF
TRBJ1-2	NA	NA	TRBV12-3/TRBV12-4	TGTGCCAGCAGTCTCAGTGCTAACTATGGCTACACCTTC	CASSLSANYGYTF
TRBJ2-1	NA	TRBD2	TRBV2	TGTGCCAGCATGAACACTAGCGGGTACAATGAGCAGTTCTTC	CASMNTSGYNEQFF
TRBJ2-2	NA	NA	TRBV29-1	TGCAGCGCGGGTGGTGCGTTCAACGGGGAGCTGTTTTTT	CSAGGAFNGELFF
TRBJ1-6	NA	NA	TRBV14	TGTGCCAGCAGCCACGCAGGGGTATTTTCACCCCTCCACTTT	CASSHAGVFSPLHF
TRBJ2-7	NA	NA	TRBV6-2/TRBV6-3	TGTGCCAGCAGCCTTCGGACAGGGAGGGTTGGCGAGCAGTACTTC	CASSLRTGRVGEQYF
TRBJ2-1	NA	TRBD2	TRBV6-6	TGTGCCAGCAGCCGAGGGACTAGCGGGAGGGCCCTCAGGGATGAGCAGTTCTTC	CASSRGTSGRALRDEQFF
TRBJ2-2	NA	NA	TRBV7-3	TGTGCCAGCAGCTCCCATTCCCGGGGCACCGGGGAGCTGTTTTTT	CASSSHSRGTGELFF